These T cell receptor beta chains were read from a single sample in a study of blood T cell repertoires in COVID-19. Sequencing used immunoSEQ multiplex PCR; TCRdb keeps in-frame clones, though not all of them. The sample holds approximately 490,000 clones, 80% to 90% seen once. The sample was PBMCs or T cells enriched from blood (not recorded which). The receptors stem from a woman aged 60-70 years who had recovered from COVID-19. The CDR3 runs from the conserved cysteine through the conserved F or W. D genes are given only for firm matches. Expanded clones get a size class; other rows say once, few or many, or leave the size out.

DNA,CDR3,V,size,J,D
TGTGCCAGCAGGGCTAGAGCCAATTCACCCCTCCACTTT,CASRARANSPLHF,TRBV3-1/TRBV3-2,few,TRBJ1-6,-
TGCGCCAGCAGTGATGTCGAGACTGAAGCTTTCTTT,CASSDVETEAFF,TRBV10-1,once,TRBJ1-1,-
TGTGCCAGCAGTGAGGTCCCGGAGGATCAGCCCCAGCATTTT,CASSEVPEDQPQHF,TRBV6-1,-,TRBJ1-5,-
TGTGCTAGTGGCCGTCCTGGACAGGCCGACGGAAACACCATATATTTT,CASGRPGQADGNTIYF,TRBV12-5,-,TRBJ1-3,TRBD1
TGTGCCAGCAGCCGTCAGGGGAGGGGGGATCAGCCCCAGCATTTT,CASSRQGRGDQPQHF,TRBV5-5,-,TRBJ1-5,-
TGTGCCAAAACAGGGGGCAAAAGTCTAGAGACCCAGTACTTC,CAKTGGKSLETQYF,TRBV15,-,TRBJ2-5,TRBD1
TGCAGCGTTTCAAAACCGGGACAGGGCGGCTATGGCTACACCTTC,CSVSKPGQGGYGYTF,TRBV29-1,-,TRBJ1-2,TRBD1
TGTGCCAGTACCAAAGGGGGCTGCGAGCAGTACTTC,CASTKGGCEQYF,TRBV6-4,-,TRBJ2-7,TRBD1
TGTGCCAGCAGCCAGGGGGTGAGGGGAAACACCATATATTTT,CASSQGVRGNTIYF,TRBV27,-,TRBJ1-3,TRBD1
TGTGCCAGTAGTACCCCCAGGGATTACAATGAGCAGTTCTTC,CASSTPRDYNEQFF,TRBV19,few,TRBJ2-1,-
TGTGCCATCCGGGGCGGGGTTTCGGAAAAACTGTTTTTT,CAIRGGVSEKLFF,TRBV10-3,-,TRBJ1-4,-
TGTGCCAGCAGCTTAGTACCGGGGGGAGGTCAGCCCCAGCATTTT,CASSLVPGGGQPQHF,TRBV7-2,-,TRBJ1-5,-
TGTGCCAGCAGTTTGAGAATTCAAGAGACCCAGTACTTC,CASSLRIQETQYF,TRBV12-3/TRBV12-4,-,TRBJ2-5,-
TGCGCCAGCAGCTTACAGACAGGGGAGGGAACTGAAGCTTTCTTT,CASSLQTGEGTEAFF,TRBV5-1,-,TRBJ1-1,TRBD1
TGTGCCAGCAGCTTGGGCAGACAAGCTTTCTTT,CASSLGRQAFF,TRBV7-2,-,TRBJ1-1,-
TGCGCCAGCAGCCTGGCGGACAACAATGAGCAGTTCTTC,CASSLADNNEQFF,TRBV5-1,-,TRBJ2-1,-
TGTGCCAGCAGCTTCGGGACAGCGGATGAGCAGTTCTTC,CASSFGTADEQFF,TRBV7-2,once,TRBJ2-1,TRBD1
TGCGCCAGCAGCTTGGTTGGTAGCGGGCCTACGAACACCGGGGAGCTGTTTTTT,CASSLVGSGPTNTGELFF,TRBV5-1,-,TRBJ2-2,TRBD2
TGTGCCATCAGTGAGGTAGCGGGGGTCTACGAGCAGTACTTC,CAISEVAGVYEQYF,TRBV10-3,-,TRBJ2-7,TRBD2
TGTGCCAGCACGCACCGGACGCCGGGACAGGGGGCTGGCTACACCTTC,CASTHRTPGQGAGYTF,TRBV3-1/TRBV3-2,-,TRBJ1-2,TRBD1
TGTGCCACCAGCAGAGATATGACGGGTCGAGAGACCCAGTACTTC,CATSRDMTGRETQYF,TRBV15,-,TRBJ2-5,-
TGCGCCAGCGGGACAGTTCATGGCTACACCTTC,CASGTVHGYTF,TRBV5-1,-,TRBJ1-2,TRBD1
TGTGCCACCAGTGATTCTGGGACAGGGGGTGTTCAGCCCCAGCATTTT,CATSDSGTGGVQPQHF,TRBV24-1,-,TRBJ1-5,TRBD1
TGTGCCAGCAGCTCAGGGGGCTCGGACACCATATATTTT,CASSSGGSDTIYF,TRBV5-4,-,TRBJ1-3,TRBD1
TGCGCCAGCAGCCAGGACGTTGCTGGTAGCGGGGGGGGTTACAACGAGCAGTACTTC,CASSQDVAGSGGGYNEQYF,TRBV5-1,-,TRBJ2-7,TRBD2
TGCGCCATTTGGGGCCCCGGGGAGCTGTTTTTT,CAIWGPGELFF,TRBV10-2,-,TRBJ2-2,-
TGTGCCAGCAGCTTGCGGGGAAGCGGGGAGCTGTTTTTT,CASSLRGSGELFF,TRBV5-5,-,TRBJ2-2,-
TGTGCCAGCACCCGACAGGACTATGGCTACACCTTC,CASTRQDYGYTF,TRBV5-4,-,TRBJ1-2,-
TGTGCCACCACACCATCGGGGGGGCCCTACAATGAGCAGTTCTTC,CATTPSGGPYNEQFF,TRBV24-1,-,TRBJ2-1,TRBD2
TGTGCCAGCAGCCTTTGGGACAGGGGGAATGAAAAACTGTTTTTT,CASSLWDRGNEKLFF,TRBV14,-,TRBJ1-4,TRBD1
TGTGCCAGCAGTGATGGGACTAGCGGGGGCCGGGGGACGGATTTT,CASSDGTSGGRGTDF,TRBV6-1,few,TRBJ2-3,TRBD2
TGTGCCAGCAGTCATAGTAATGAGCAGTTCTTC,CASSHSNEQFF,TRBV6-2/TRBV6-3,-,TRBJ2-1,-
TGTGCCAGCATTAGTGAGGCACATGAAGCTTTCTTT,CASISEAHEAFF,TRBV2,-,TRBJ1-1,-
TGCGCCAGCAGCTTGGGGGGTCAGGGCCCCTACGAGCAGTACTTC,CASSLGGQGPYEQYF,TRBV5-1,-,TRBJ2-7,-
TGTGCCAGCAGTGAATCCCCTCTCGCTGAAGCTTTCTTT,CASSESPLAEAFF,TRBV25-1,-,TRBJ1-1,-
TGTGCCACCAGCTTACCAGGGGAGGGCAATCCCGGGGAGCTGTTTTTT,CATSLPGEGNPGELFF,TRBV24-1,few,TRBJ2-2,-
TGTGCCACCCAGTACGGGGATGGCTACACCTTC,CATQYGDGYTF,TRBV24-1,-,TRBJ1-2,-
TGTGCCAGACTCTTATCGGGGTATGGCTACACCTTC,CARLLSGYGYTF,TRBV2,-,TRBJ1-2,-
TGTGCCAGCAGAAGCGGGACAGGGGCAAAACTGTTTTTT,CASRSGTGAKLFF,TRBV2,few,TRBJ1-4,TRBD1
TGCGCCAGCAGCCCCACCGGGCGGGCGGAGAACACTGAAGCTTTCTTT,CASSPTGRAENTEAFF,TRBV5-1,-,TRBJ1-1,-
TGTGCCAGCAGCCAAGAGGTCGCGGGGATGGGATGGACCGGGGAGCTGTTTTTT,CASSQEVAGMGWTGELFF,TRBV4-2,-,TRBJ2-2,-
TGTGCCAGCTCACCAATGGGGGGTGCAGATACGCAGTATTTT,CASSPMGGADTQYF,TRBV18,-,TRBJ2-3,-
TGTGCCAGCAGCCAAGTAAGGACAGGAGGGTTTGGGGAGCAGTACTTC,CASSQVRTGGFGEQYF,TRBV3-1/TRBV3-2,-,TRBJ2-7,-
TGTGCCACCAGTGACCTGGACAGGGCTTCGAACACCGGGGAGCTGTTTTTT,CATSDLDRASNTGELFF,TRBV24-1,-,TRBJ2-2,TRBD1
TGCGCCAGCAGAAGCGGGACAGGGGGCGATGGGGAGCTGTTTTTT,CASRSGTGGDGELFF,TRBV5-1,-,TRBJ2-2,TRBD1
TGCGCCAGCAGTGAGTCGATGGGCGGGGGGCCAGATACGCAGTATTTT,CASSESMGGGPDTQYF,TRBV10-2,-,TRBJ2-3,TRBD2
TGTGCCAGCAGTTTCGGGGGGACTCAGCCCCAGCATTTT,CASSFGGTQPQHF,TRBV12-3/TRBV12-4,-,TRBJ1-5,-
TGTGCCTCACGATATCGGGACAGGGTGGATGGCTACACCTTC,CASRYRDRVDGYTF,TRBV10-3,few,TRBJ1-2,TRBD1
TGTGCCAGCAGTGTTAGCGGGGCTTACACAGATACGCAGTATTTT,CASSVSGAYTDTQYF,TRBV2,-,TRBJ2-3,TRBD2
TGTGCCACCGCCGGTTGGCAGGGGGCGAGTGGAGGCAATCAGCCCCAGCATTTT,CATAGWQGASGGNQPQHF,TRBV10-3,-,TRBJ1-5,TRBD1
TGCGCCAGCAGCCAGAGGGTCTGGGCAGATACGCAGTATTTT,CASSQRVWADTQYF,TRBV4-1,-,TRBJ2-3,-
TGTGCCAGCAGTTTGGAAGGGGGAAGGGTATACGAGCAGTACTTC,CASSLEGGRVYEQYF,TRBV6-6,-,TRBJ2-7,-